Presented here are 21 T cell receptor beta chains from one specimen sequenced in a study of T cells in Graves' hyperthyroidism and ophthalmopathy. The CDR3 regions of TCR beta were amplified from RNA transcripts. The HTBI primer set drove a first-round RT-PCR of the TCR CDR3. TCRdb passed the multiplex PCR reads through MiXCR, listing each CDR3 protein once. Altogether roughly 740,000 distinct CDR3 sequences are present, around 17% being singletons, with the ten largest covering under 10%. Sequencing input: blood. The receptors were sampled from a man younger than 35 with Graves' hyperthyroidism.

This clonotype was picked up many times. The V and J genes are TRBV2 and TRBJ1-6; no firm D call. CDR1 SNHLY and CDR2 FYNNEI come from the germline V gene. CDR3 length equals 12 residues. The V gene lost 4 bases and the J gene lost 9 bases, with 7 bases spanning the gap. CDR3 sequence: CASSGVGSPLHF. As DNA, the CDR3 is TGTGCCAGCAGTGGAGTTGGTTCACCCCTCCACTTT.

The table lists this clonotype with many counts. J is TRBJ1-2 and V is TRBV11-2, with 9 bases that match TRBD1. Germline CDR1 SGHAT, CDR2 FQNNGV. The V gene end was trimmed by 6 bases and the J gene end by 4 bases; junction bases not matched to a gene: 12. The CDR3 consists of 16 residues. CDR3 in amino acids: CASRGLGTGPGYGYTF. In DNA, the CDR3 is TGTGCCAGCAGAGGACTAGGGACAGGGCCGGGCTATGGCTACACCTTC.

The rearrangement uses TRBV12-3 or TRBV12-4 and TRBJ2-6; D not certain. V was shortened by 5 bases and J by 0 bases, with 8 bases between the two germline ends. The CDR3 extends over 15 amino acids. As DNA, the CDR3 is TGTGCCAGCAGTGGGCAGTCCTCTGGGGCCAACGTCCTGACTTTC. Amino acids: CASSGQSSGANVLTF.

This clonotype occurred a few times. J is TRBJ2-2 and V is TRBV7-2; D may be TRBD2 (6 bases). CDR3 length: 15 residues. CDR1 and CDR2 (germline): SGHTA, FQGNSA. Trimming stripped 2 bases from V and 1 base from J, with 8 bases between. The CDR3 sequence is CASSLTRENTGELFF. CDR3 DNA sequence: TGTGCCAGCAGCTTAACGCGGGAGAACACCGGGGAGCTGTTTTTT.

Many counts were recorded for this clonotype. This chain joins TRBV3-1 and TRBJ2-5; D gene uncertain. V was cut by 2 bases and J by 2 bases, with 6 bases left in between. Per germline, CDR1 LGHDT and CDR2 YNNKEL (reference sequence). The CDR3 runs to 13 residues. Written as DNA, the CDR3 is TGTGCCAGCAGCCAAACTCGTCAAGAGACCCAGTACTTC. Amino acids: CASSQTRQETQYF.

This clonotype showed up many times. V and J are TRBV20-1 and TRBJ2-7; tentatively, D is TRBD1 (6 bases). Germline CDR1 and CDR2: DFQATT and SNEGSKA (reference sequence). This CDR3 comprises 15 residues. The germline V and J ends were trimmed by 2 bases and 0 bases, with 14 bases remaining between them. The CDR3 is CSARSQGFLSYEQYF. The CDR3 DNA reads TGCAGTGCTAGATCCCAGGGGTTCCTCTCCTACGAGCAGTACTTC.

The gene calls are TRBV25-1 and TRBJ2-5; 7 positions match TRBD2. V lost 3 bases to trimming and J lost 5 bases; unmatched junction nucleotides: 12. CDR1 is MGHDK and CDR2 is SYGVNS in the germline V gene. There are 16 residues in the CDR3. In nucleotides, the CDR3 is TGTGCCAGCAGTGAGCTTGAAGCGGGGAGAGGGGAGACCCAGTACTTC. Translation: CASSELEAGRGETQYF. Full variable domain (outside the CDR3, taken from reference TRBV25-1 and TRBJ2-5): EADIYQTPRYLVIGTGKKITLECSQTMGHDKMYWYQQDPGMELHLIHYSYGVNSTEKGDLSSESTVSRIRTEHFPLTLESARPSHTSQYLCASSELEAGRGETQYFGPGTRLLVL.

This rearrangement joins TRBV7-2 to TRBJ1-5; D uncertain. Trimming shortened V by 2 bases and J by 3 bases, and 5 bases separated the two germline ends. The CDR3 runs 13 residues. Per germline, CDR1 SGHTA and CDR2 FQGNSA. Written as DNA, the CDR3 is TGTGCCAGCAGCTTATTTGTCAATCAGCCCCAGCATTTT. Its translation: CASSLFVNQPQHF.

The CDR3 DNA reads TGCGCCAGCAGCCAAGCTAGGACCAATGAGCAGTTCTTC. Encoded protein: CASSQARTNEQFF. This chain joins TRBV4-3 and TRBJ2-1; D call uncertain. V dropped 1 base and J dropped 6 bases, with 7 bases sitting between them. The germline V gene has CDR1 LGHNA and CDR2 YSLEER. This CDR3 is 13 amino acids long.

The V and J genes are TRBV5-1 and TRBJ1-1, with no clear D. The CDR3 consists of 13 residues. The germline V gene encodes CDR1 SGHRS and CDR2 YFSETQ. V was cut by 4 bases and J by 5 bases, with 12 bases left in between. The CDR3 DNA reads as TGCGCCAGCAGCACTGCGGGGAAAACTGAAGCTTTCTTT. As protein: CASSTAGKTEAFF.

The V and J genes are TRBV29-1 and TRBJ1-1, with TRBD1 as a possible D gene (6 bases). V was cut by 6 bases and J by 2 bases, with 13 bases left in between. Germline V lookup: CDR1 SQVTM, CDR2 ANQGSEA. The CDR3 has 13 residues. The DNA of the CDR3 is TGCAGCGTGACCACAGGGACCAACACTGAAGCTTTCTTT. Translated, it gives CSVTTGTNTEAFF.

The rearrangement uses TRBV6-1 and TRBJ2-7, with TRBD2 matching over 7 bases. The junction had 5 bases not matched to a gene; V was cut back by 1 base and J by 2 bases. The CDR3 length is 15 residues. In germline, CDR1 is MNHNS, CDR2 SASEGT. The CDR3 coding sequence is TGTGCCAGCAGTGAAGGGGGAGGGCTGGCCTACGAGCAGTACTTC. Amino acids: CASSEGGGLAYEQYF.

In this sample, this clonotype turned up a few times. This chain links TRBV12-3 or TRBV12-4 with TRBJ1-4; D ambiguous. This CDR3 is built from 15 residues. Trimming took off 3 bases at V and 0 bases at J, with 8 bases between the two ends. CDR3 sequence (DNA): TGTGCCAGCAGTTTTGGTAGAGCAACTAATGAAAAACTGTTTTTT. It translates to CASSFGRATNEKLFF.

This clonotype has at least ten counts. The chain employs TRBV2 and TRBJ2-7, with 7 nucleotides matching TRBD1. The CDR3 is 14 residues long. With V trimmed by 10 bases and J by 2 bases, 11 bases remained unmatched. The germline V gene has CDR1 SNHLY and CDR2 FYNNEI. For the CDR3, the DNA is TGTGCCACCCGAAGGGGGCGGGCGGCCTACGAGCAGTACTTC. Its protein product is CATRRGRAAYEQYF.

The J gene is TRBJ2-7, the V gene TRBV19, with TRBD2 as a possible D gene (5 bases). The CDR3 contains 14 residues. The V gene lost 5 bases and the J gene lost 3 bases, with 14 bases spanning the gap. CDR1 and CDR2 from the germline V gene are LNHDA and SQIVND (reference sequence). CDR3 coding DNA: TGTGCCAGTAGTTCGGCGGGCCCCCTCTACGAGCAGTACTTC. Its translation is CASSSAGPLYEQYF.

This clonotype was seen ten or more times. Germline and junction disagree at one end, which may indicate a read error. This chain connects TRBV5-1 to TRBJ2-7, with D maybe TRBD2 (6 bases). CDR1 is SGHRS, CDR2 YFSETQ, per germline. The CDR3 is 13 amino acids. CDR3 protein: CASSLTGAYEQYF. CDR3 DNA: TGTGCCAGCAGTTTAACGGGGGCCTACGAGCAGTACTTC.

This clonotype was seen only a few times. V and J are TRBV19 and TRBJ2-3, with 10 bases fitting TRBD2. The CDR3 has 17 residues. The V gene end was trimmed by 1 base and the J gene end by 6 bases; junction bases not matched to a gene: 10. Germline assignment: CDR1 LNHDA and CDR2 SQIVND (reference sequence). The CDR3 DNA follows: TGTGCCAGTAGTATAGTCTTTGGACTAGCGGATACGGATACGCAGTATTTT. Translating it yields CASSIVFGLADTDTQYF.

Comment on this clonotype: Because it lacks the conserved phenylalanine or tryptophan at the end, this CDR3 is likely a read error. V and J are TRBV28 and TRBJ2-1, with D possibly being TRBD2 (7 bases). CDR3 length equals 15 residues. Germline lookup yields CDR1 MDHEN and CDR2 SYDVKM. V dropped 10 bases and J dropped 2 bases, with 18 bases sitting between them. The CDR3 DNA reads TGTGCCACCACGTTAGGGGGGGTAGCCTACAATGAGCAGTTCTAC. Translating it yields CATTLGGVAYNEQFY.

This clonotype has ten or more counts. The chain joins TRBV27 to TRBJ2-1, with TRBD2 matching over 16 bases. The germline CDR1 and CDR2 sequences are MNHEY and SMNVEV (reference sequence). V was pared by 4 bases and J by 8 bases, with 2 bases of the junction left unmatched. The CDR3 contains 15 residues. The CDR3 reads CASSSGLAGGHEQFF. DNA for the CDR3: TGTGCCAGCAGTTCGGGACTAGCGGGAGGGCATGAGCAGTTCTTC.

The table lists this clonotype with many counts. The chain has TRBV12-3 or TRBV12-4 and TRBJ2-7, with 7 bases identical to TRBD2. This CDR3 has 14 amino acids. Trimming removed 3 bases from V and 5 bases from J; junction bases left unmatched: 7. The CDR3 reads CASSLVAGADEQYF. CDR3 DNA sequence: TGTGCCAGCAGTTTGGTCGCGGGAGCTGACGAGCAGTACTTC.

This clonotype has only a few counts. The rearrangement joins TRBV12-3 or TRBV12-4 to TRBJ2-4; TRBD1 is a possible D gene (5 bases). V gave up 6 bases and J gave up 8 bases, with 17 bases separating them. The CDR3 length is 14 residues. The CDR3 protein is CASSFARAGYIQYF. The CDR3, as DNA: TGTGCCAGCAGCTTTGCAAGGGCAGGGTACATTCAGTACTTC.